This TCR beta chain is from a study of blood T cell repertoires in COVID-19. V trimming: 6 bases; J trimming: 2 bases; junction bases outside the gene matches: 7. Germline values: CDR1 MDHEN, CDR2 SYDVKM. CDR3 length: 14 residues. This clone appeared once. TCRdb's table, derived via immunoSEQ multiplex PCR, lists solely in-frame clones and lacks some. Among tens of thousands of clones, 83% were seen once, and the ten largest hold 6.9%. The chain joins TRBV28 to TRBJ2-7; 7 nucleotides agree with TRBD1. The receptor comes from a man between 25 and 39 years old with COVID-19, enrolled during active disease. Input material: peripheral blood. The CDR3 sequence is CASSSTGVPYEQYF. The CDR3 coding sequence is TGTGCCAGCAGCTCTACAGGGGTCCCCTACGAGCAGTACTTC. The full variable domain, with the rest looked up from reference TRBV28 and TRBJ2-7, is DVKVTQSSRYLVKRTGEKVFLECVQDMDHENMFWYRQDPGLGLRLIYFSYDVKMKEKGDIPEGYSVSREKKERFSLILESASTNQTSMYLCASSSTGVPYEQYFGPGTRLTVT.